The rows below give T cell receptor beta chains drawn from one sample of a study of early T cells in non-severe SARS-CoV-2 infection. TCRdb reprocessed the 5' RACE reads with MiXCR, giving one entry per CDR3 protein. The sample includes under 65,000 distinct CDR3 sequences, around 11% of them seen just once. The sample consisted of whole blood. The receptors come from an adult who was a healthcare worker with PCR-confirmed SARS-CoV-2 infection or an uninfected control (not recorded which). CDR3s include the opening cysteine and the closing phenylalanine or tryptophan. The D gene is left open where the match is weak. The size entry is marked missing in some rows and otherwise reads once, few, many or a size class.

TRBV10-2	few	TRBJ2-1	TRBD2	TGCGCCAGCACGGGACTAGCGTCCTACAATGAGCAGTTCTTC	CASTGLASYNEQFF
TRBV4-1	many	TRBJ2-7	-	TGCGCCAGCAGCCAAGATCTCGTCAGCCCCTACGAGCAGTACTTC	CASSQDLVSPYEQYF
TRBV27	-	TRBJ2-1	TRBD1	TGTGCCAGCAGAGAACCCAGGGGGTACAATGAGCAGTTCTTC	CASREPRGYNEQFF
TRBV19	many	TRBJ2-2	-	TGTGCCAGTAGTATATTAAGCTTTTCTGGGACGAACACCGGGGAGCTGTTTTTT	CASSILSFSGTNTGELFF
TRBV5-1	many	TRBJ1-1	-	TGCGCCAGCAGCTTGGCCCCATCAGGCGAAGCTTTCTTT	CASSLAPSGEAFF
TRBV29-1	few	TRBJ2-3	-	TGCAGCGTTGAGGCCCCTAGCACAGATACGCAGTATTTT	CSVEAPSTDTQYF
TRBV30	-	TRBJ1-1	-	TGTGCCTGGAGTGCGACATCGAACACTGAAGCTTTCTTT	CAWSATSNTEAFF
TRBV10-3	many	TRBJ1-1	-	TGTGCCATCAGTGATCCACTGGGGACTGAAGCTTTCTTT	CAISDPLGTEAFF
TRBV10-3	-	TRBJ2-7	-	TGTGCCATCAGTGAAAGGACGGACTCCTACGAGCAGTACTTC	CAISERTDSYEQYF
TRBV6-5	once	TRBJ2-2	-	TGTGCCAGCAGTTACTCAACCGGGGAGCTGTTTTTT	CASSYSTGELFF
TRBV9	-	TRBJ1-1	-	TGTGCCAGCAGCGTAGTTGGGGGCGCTGAAGCTTTCTTT	CASSVVGGAEAFF
TRBV6-1	-	TRBJ2-4	TRBD2	TGTGCCAGCAGTGAAGCGCCAGCGGGACTAGCCAAAAACATTCAGTACTTC	CASSEAPAGLAKNIQYF
TRBV4-1	many	TRBJ2-3	-	TGCGCCAGCAGCCAAGCCATTAGCTCCCGGGCACCCGATACGCAGTATTTT	CASSQAISSRAPDTQYF
TRBV5-1	many	TRBJ1-5	-	TGCGCCAGCAGCTTGGCAGGGTATAGCAATCAGCCCCAGCATTTT	CASSLAGYSNQPQHF
TRBV3-1	few	TRBJ2-7	-	TGTGCCAGCAGCCTTGGACAGGAGCAGTACTTC	CASSLGQEQYF
TRBV7-9	-	TRBJ1-1	-	TGTGCCAGCAGCCCGAAAGGCCCGAGGGACCTTGCGGACGCTTTCTTT	CASSPKGPRDLADAFF
TRBV4-1	many	TRBJ1-6	TRBD1	TGCGCCAGCAGCCGCGTGACAGGGGGCTCACCCCTCCACTTT	CASSRVTGGSPLHF
TRBV11-3	-	TRBJ1-1	TRBD1	TGTGCCAGCAGCTTGCGGACAGGGAGCAACACTGAAGCTTTCTTT	CASSLRTGSNTEAFF
TRBV7-9	few	TRBJ2-7	-	TGTGCCAGCAGCTTAATAGGGGACCCCTCCTACGAGCAGTACTTC	CASSLIGDPSYEQYF
TRBV12-3/TRBV12-4	-	TRBJ1-3	-	TGTGCCAGCAGTTTTAAGACCAGCGGGAACACCATATATTTT	CASSFKTSGNTIYF
TRBV7-2	few	TRBJ2-3	-	TGTGCCAGCAGCTCACCGGGGCCCAACACAGATACGCAGTATTTT	CASSSPGPNTDTQYF
TRBV29-1	few	TRBJ1-3	TRBD1	TGCAGCGTTGTACAGGGGGCTGGAAACACCATATATTTT	CSVVQGAGNTIYF
TRBV7-9	few	TRBJ2-4	-	TGTGCCAGCAGCCAGGGTACGCTAGCCAAAAACATTCAGTACTTC	CASSQGTLAKNIQYF
TRBV29-1	few	TRBJ1-2	TRBD1	TGCAGCGCCAAGACAGGGGGCTATGGCTACACCTTC	CSAKTGGYGYTF
TRBV7-3	-	TRBJ2-1	TRBD2	TGTGCCAGCAGCTCAAACGGACTAGCGGGGAAGCAGTTCTTC	CASSSNGLAGKQFF
TRBV24-1	-	TRBJ2-7	-	TGTGCCACCAGCCCGCTAGCGTACGAGCAGTACTTC	CATSPLAYEQYF
TRBV6-5	many	TRBJ2-1	-	TGTGCCAGCAGTAACCCTCGAAGGCGGAATGAGCAGTTCTTC	CASSNPRRRNEQFF
TRBV30	many	TRBJ2-1	-	TGTGCCTGGAGTCGGAGGGGGCCCAATGAGCAGTTCTTC	CAWSRRGPNEQFF
TRBV24-1	few	TRBJ1-5	-	TGTGCCACCAGTGCTTATAGCAATCAGCCCCAGCATTTT	CATSAYSNQPQHF
TRBV9	many	TRBJ2-7	-	TGTGCCAGCAGCGTTTCGGGGACCCCCTACGAGCAGTACTTC	CASSVSGTPYEQYF
TRBV28	-	TRBJ1-1	TRBD1	TGTGCCAGCAGTCCCAGGGGGTCCTCAGGGACGGCTGAAGCTTTCTTT	CASSPRGSSGTAEAFF
TRBV21-1	few	TRBJ1-6	-	TGTGCCAGCAGCCAGCCGGGCAGGAGGCATTCACCCCTCCACTTT	CASSQPGRRHSPLHF
TRBV7-3	few	TRBJ1-1	TRBD1	TGTGCCAGCAGCTTAACCTCTACTTTGACAGGGTCGTACACTGAAGCTTTCTTT	CASSLTSTLTGSYTEAFF
TRBV7-2	many	TRBJ2-1	TRBD2	TGTGCCAGCAGCTTCGGGACTAGCTACAATGAGCAGTTCTTC	CASSFGTSYNEQFF
TRBV5-1	few	TRBJ2-4	-	TGCGCCAGCAGCTGGACCACTAGGACGGATCAAAACATTCAGTACTTC	CASSWTTRTDQNIQYF
TRBV5-6	-	TRBJ2-7	TRBD1	TGTGCCAGCAGCGGTGCCGGGACAGCGGCGTGGGCCTACGAGCAGTACTTC	CASSGAGTAAWAYEQYF
TRBV5-1	few	TRBJ2-5	TRBD2	TGCGCCAGCAGCTATCAGCGGGAACAAGAGACCCAGTACTTC	CASSYQREQETQYF
TRBV9	few	TRBJ1-3	-	TGTGCCAGCAGCCAATCGTTGGGAAACACCATATATTTT	CASSQSLGNTIYF
TRBV28	-	TRBJ2-7	-	TGTGCCAGCAGCCGGGGAGCGGCCTACGAGCAGTACTTC	CASSRGAAYEQYF